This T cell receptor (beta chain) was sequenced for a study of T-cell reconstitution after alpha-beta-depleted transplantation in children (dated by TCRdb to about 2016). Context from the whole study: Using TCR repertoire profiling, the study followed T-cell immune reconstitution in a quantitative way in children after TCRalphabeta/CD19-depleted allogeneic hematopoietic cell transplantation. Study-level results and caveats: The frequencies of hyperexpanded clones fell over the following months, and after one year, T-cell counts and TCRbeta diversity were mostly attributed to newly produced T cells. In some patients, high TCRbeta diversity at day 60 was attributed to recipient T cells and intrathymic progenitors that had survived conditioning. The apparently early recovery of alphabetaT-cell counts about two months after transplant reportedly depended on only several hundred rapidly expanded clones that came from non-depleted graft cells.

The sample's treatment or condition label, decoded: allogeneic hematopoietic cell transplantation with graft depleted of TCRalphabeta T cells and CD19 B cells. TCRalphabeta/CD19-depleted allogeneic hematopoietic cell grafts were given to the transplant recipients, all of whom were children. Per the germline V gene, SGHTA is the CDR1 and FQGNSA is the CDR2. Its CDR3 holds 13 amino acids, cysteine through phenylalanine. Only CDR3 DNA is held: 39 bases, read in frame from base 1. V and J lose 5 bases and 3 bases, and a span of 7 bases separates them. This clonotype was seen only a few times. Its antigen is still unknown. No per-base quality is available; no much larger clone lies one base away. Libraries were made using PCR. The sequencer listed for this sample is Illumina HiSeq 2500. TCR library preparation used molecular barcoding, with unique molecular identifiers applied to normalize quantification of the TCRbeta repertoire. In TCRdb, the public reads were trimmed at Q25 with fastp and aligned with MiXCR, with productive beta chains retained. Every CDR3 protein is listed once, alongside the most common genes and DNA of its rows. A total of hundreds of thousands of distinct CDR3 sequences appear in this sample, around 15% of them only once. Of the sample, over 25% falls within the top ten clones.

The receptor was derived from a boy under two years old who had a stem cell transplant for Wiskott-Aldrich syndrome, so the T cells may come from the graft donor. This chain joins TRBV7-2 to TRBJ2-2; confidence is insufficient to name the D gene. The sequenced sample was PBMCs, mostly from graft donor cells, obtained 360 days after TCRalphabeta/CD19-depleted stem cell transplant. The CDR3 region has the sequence CASSPLYTGELFF. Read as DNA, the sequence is TGTGCCAGCAGCCCACTCTACACCGGGGAGCTGTTTTTT.